Each of the 30 T cell receptor beta chains below was sequenced from the same sample in a study of glioma-infiltrating T cells after dendritic cell vaccination. Indicated time point: after dendritic cell vaccination, including at tumor progression/relapse. Method: immunoSEQ multiplex PCR; TCRdb's copy keeps in-frame clones and lacks some. The sample has 80,000 to 100,000 clones; roughly 80% are singletons. This sample comprised blood, obtained after dendritic cell vaccination. The receptors derive from a human donor with glioblastoma.

The V gene is TRBV19, the J gene TRBJ2-5, with 10 bases that match TRBD2. Trimming at V came to 5 bases and at J to 8 bases, leaving 8 bases not matched to a gene. Germline lookup yields CDR1 LNHDA and CDR2 SQIVND (reference sequence). The CDR3 loop spans 14 amino acids. DNA of the CDR3: TGTGCCAGTAGTTCTAGCGGGGGCCCGAACACCCAGTACTTC. Translated, it gives CASSSSGGPNTQYF.

The table lists this clone with a count of one. DNA of the CDR3: TGTGCCAGCAGCTACAATCTAGGACAGGGGGAGGCTAACTATGGCTACACCTTC. Translated: CASSYNLGQGEANYGYTF. This rearrangement joins TRBV5-4 to TRBJ1-2, with 10 bases identical to TRBD1. CDR3 size: 18 residues. Germline trimming cut 3 bases from V and 0 bases from J; bases unmatched to any gene: 11. Germline V gene sequence: CDR1 SGHNT, CDR2 YYREEE (reference sequence).

The chain has TRBV15 and TRBJ2-7; no reliable D call. This CDR3 region has 15 residues. The V end was cut by 1 base, the J end by 4 bases, with 14 bases between. CDR1 and CDR2 (germline): LNHNV, YYDKDF (reference sequence). The chain's CDR3 is CATSRGDAGDYEQYF. The DNA of the CDR3 is TGTGCCACCAGCAGAGGTGACGCAGGCGATTACGAGCAGTACTTC.

This chain uses TRBV4-1 with TRBJ2-7, with a weak D call TRBD1 (6 bases). The germline gives CDR1 MGHRA, CDR2 YSYEKL. Trimming took 1 base from V and 2 from J, leaving 12 bases between them. The CDR3 has 15 residues. CDR3: CASSQARGSTYEQYF. CDR3 coding DNA: TGCGCCAGCAGCCAAGCAAGGGGGAGTACCTACGAGCAGTACTTC.

The chain joins TRBV9 to TRBJ2-5, with 7 bases identical to TRBD2. The CDR3 runs to 16 residues. Unmatched junction bases numbered 9, after V lost 0 bases and J lost 4 bases. CDR1 and CDR2 (germline): SGDLS, YYNGEE. CDR3 in DNA: TGTGCCAGCAGCGTAGGTCCGGGGGGTTCCGGAGAGACCCAGTACTTC. It encodes CASSVGPGGSGETQYF.

CDR3 sequence reads: CASSPSDIAYEQYF. CDR3 sequence (DNA): TGTGCCAGCAGTCCGTCGGACATAGCCTACGAGCAGTACTTC. This chain joins TRBV27 and TRBJ2-7, with D perhaps matching TRBD1 (5 bases). The CDR3 is 14 residues long. Germline assignment: CDR1 MNHEY and CDR2 SMNVEV (reference sequence). Trimming shortened V by 5 bases and J by 2 bases, and 13 bases separated the two germline ends.

In its sample, this clone was seen once. The chain joins TRBV28 to TRBJ2-7, with TRBD2 matching 7 bases. The junction had 2 bases not matched to a gene; V was cut back by 2 bases and J by 1 base. The CDR3 covers 14 residues. The germline CDR1 and CDR2 sequences are MDHEN and SYDVKM. The CDR3 protein is CASSLGGRSYEQYF. Here the CDR3 DNA reads TGTGCCAGCAGTTTAGGCGGGAGATCCTACGAGCAGTACTTC.

The V gene is TRBV5-1, the J gene TRBJ1-1; weak D call: TRBD1 (6 bases). This CDR3 has 12 residues. Trimming stripped 0 bases from V and 9 bases from J, with 9 bases between. Looked up from germline, CDR1 is SGHRS and CDR2 is YFSETQ. Written as DNA, the CDR3 is TGCGCCAGCAGCTTGGCCCAGGGGAAAGCTTTCTTT. It specifies CASSLAQGKAFF.

This clone was seen only a few times. The CDR3 loop is CASRDRGGSSYEQYF. CDR3 DNA: TGTGCCAGCCGGGACAGGGGAGGGTCCTCCTACGAGCAGTACTTC. The chain is built from TRBV19 and TRBJ2-7, with 10 positions matching TRBD1. There are 15 residues in the CDR3. V lost 9 bases, J lost 0 bases, and 8 bases stayed unmatched. Per the germline V gene, CDR1 is LNHDA and CDR2 is SQIVND (reference sequence).

This clone showed up just a few times. The chain recombines TRBV10-2 with TRBJ2-7; weak D call: TRBD2 (5 bases). The CDR3 consists of 12 residues. V was clipped by 6 bases and J by 4 bases, with 10 bases between them. CDR1 and CDR2 (germline): WSHSY, SAAADI. The CDR3 coding sequence is TGCGCCAGCAGCTTAGGAGGTTACGAGCAGTACTTC. Translating gives CASSLGGYEQYF.

The chain combines TRBV2 with TRBJ1-2; 7 bases map to TRBD1. The V segment lost 10 bases and the J segment 7 bases; nucleotides outside the gene matches: 9. CDR3 length equals 12 residues. The germline V gene encodes CDR1 SNHLY and CDR2 FYNNEI. CDR3 protein: CAKNRDSGGYTF. CDR3 sequence (DNA): TGTGCCAAAAACCGGGACAGCGGTGGCTACACCTTC.

In this sample, this clone turned up a few times. This rearrangement joins TRBV27 to TRBJ2-7, with D possibly matching TRBD2 (5 bases). V lost 6 bases and J lost 2, with 11 bases in between. Looked up from germline, CDR1 is MNHEY and CDR2 is SMNVEV (reference sequence). The length of the CDR3 is 13 residues. The CDR3 sequence: CASRKRATYEQYF. CDR3 bases: TGTGCCAGCAGAAAGAGGGCCACCTACGAGCAGTACTTC.

The chain uses TRBV19 and TRBJ1-3; the D is unclear. The V end lost 10 bases, the J end lost 2 bases, and 9 bases lay between the germline ends. The CDR3 contains 12 residues. The germline CDR1 and CDR2 sequences are LNHDA and SQIVND (reference sequence). CDR3 amino acids: CATQSAGNTIYF. CDR3 bases: TGTGCCACCCAGTCAGCTGGAAACACCATATATTTT.

The rearrangement joins TRBV6-5 to TRBJ2-5; 10 nucleotides align to TRBD2. The CDR3 loop spans 15 amino acids. V trimming: 2 bases; J trimming: 6 bases; junction bases outside the gene matches: 6. In germline, CDR1 is MNHEY, CDR2 SVGAGI. CDR3 sequence reads: CASSYGAGGRKTQYF. CDR3 sequence (DNA): TGTGCCAGCAGTTACGGAGCGGGGGGGAGGAAGACCCAGTACTTC.

This clone was seen only once. The chain joins TRBV5-4 to TRBJ2-3, with D tentatively TRBD2 (5 bases). The V gene lost 5 bases and the J gene lost 5 bases, with 9 bases spanning the gap. The germline V gene encodes CDR1 SGHNT and CDR2 YYREEE (reference sequence). This CDR3 spans 12 amino acids. The CDR3 DNA follows: TGTGCCAGCAGTAAGGCGGGAGATACGCAGTATTTT. Amino acids: CASSKAGDTQYF. Full variable domain (remainder filled in from reference TRBV5-4 and TRBJ2-3): ETGVTQSPTHLIKTRGQQVTLRCSSQSGHNTVSWYQQALGQGPQFIFQYYREEENGRGNFPPRFSGLQFPNYSSELNVNALELDDSALYLCASSKAGDTQYFGPGTRLTVL.

V and J are TRBV18 and TRBJ2-7; 10 positions match TRBD1. Germline CDR1 and CDR2: KGHSH and LQKENI. The V segment lost 3 bases and the J segment 1 base; nucleotides outside the gene matches: 3. This CDR3 contains 15 residues. CDR3 residues: CASSPGQGGSYEQYF. CDR3 bases: TGTGCCAGCTCACCCGGACAGGGGGGATCCTACGAGCAGTACTTC.

This chain joins TRBV6-5 and TRBJ1-6, with a tentative D call TRBD1 (5 bases). The CDR3 extends over 15 amino acids. V was clipped by 5 bases and J by 6 bases, with 14 bases between them. Germline V lookup: CDR1 MNHEY, CDR2 SVGAGI. The CDR3 nucleotides read TGTGCCAGCAGTAGTATAAGGGGTGGTAATTCACCCCTCCACTTT. Amino acid sequence: CASSSIRGGNSPLHF.

This clone came up once. The chain links TRBV6-5 to TRBJ2-7, with D possibly matching TRBD1 (5 bases). CDR1 is MNHEY and CDR2 is SVGAGI in the germline V gene. Trimming left V 4 bases short and J 3 bases short, with 10 bases between. The CDR3 consists of 13 residues. CDR3: CASSLIRGYEQYF. In DNA, the CDR3 is TGTGCCAGCAGTTTGATAAGGGGCTACGAGCAGTACTTC.

The J gene is TRBJ2-3, the V gene TRBV5-4; a possible D gene is TRBD2 (5 bases). Looked up from germline, CDR1 is SGHNT and CDR2 is YYREEE (reference sequence). The CDR3 runs to 13 residues. V was trimmed by 0 bases and J by 9 bases, leaving 11 bases between them. CDR3 protein: CASSLGEVATQYF. CDR3 in DNA: TGTGCCAGCAGCTTGGGTGAGGTAGCGACGCAGTATTTT. The full variable domain, its missing parts supplied by reference TRBV5-4 and TRBJ2-3, is ETGVTQSPTHLIKTRGQQVTLRCSSQSGHNTVSWYQQALGQGPQFIFQYYREEENGRGNFPPRFSGLQFPNYSSELNVNALELDDSALYLCASSLGEVATQYFGPGTRLTVL.

The chain joins TRBV27 to TRBJ2-3; 9 nucleotides align to TRBD1. The ends lost 8 bases at V and 4 bases at J; junction bases unmatched: 4. Germline values: CDR1 MNHEY, CDR2 SMNVEV (reference sequence). This CDR3 comprises 13 residues. The DNA for the CDR3 is TGTGCCAGCCGAAGACAGGGGGCAGATACGCAGTATTTT. Translated: CASRRQGADTQYF.

The J gene is TRBJ1-4, the V gene TRBV5-4; 9 bases align to TRBD1. The CDR3 covers 16 residues. Germline V gene lookup returns CDR1 SGHNT and CDR2 YYREEE (reference sequence). The junction had 7 bases not matched to a gene; V was cut back by 0 bases and J by 7 bases. The CDR3 is CASSLGEGTGSEKLFF. DNA of the CDR3: TGTGCCAGCAGCTTGGGGGAGGGGACAGGGAGTGAAAAACTGTTTTTT.

The chain carries TRBV28 and TRBJ2-3; D is possibly TRBD1 (6 bases). CDR3 length: 16 residues. Trimming removed 2 bases at V and 10 bases at J, with 22 bases between. Germline CDR1 is MDHEN and CDR2 is SYDVKM. DNA for the CDR3: TGTGCCAGCAGTTTACCATTCGGCCAACAGGGTTATGCGCAGTATTTT. Protein sequence: CASSLPFGQQGYAQYF.

The chain couples TRBV7-6 to TRBJ2-5, with 16 nucleotides matching TRBD2. V gave up 5 bases and J gave up 3 bases; unmatched junction bases: 3. The CDR3 length is 16 residues. Germline V CDR1 and CDR2: SGHVS, FNYEAQ. The CDR3 loop reads CASSPGLAGGKETQYF. CDR3 sequence (DNA): TGTGCCAGCAGCCCGGGACTAGCGGGAGGGAAAGAGACCCAGTACTTC.

This clone was recorded a few times. The V and J genes are TRBV9 and TRBJ2-7; TRBD1 matches at 10 bases. V shed 3 bases and J 4 bases; nucleotides not matched to a gene: 7. Germline CDR1 reads SGDLS; CDR2 reads YYNGEE. The CDR3 sequence is 15 residues long. Here the CDR3 DNA reads TGTGCCAGCAGCGAATCGGGACAGGGGTTTTACGAGCAGTACTTC. Encoded protein: CASSESGQGFYEQYF.

V gene TRBV10-3 combines with J gene TRBJ2-3, with TRBD2 matching 8 bases. From germline, CDR1 is ENHRY and CDR2 SYGVKD. There are 15 residues in the CDR3. J lost 2 bases, V lost 5 bases, and 6 bases had no gene match. CDR3 nucleotide sequence: TGTGCCATCAGTTACCTAGCGGGCAACACAGATACGCAGTATTTT. Its protein product is CAISYLAGNTDTQYF.

The chain carries TRBV12-2 and TRBJ1-3; the D call TRBD1 from the table was never checked on the DNA. TRBV12-2 represents a pseudogene. The CDR3 covers 17 residues. The chain's CDR3 is CASRLTHREWSWNTIYF. The CDR3 DNA follows: TGTGCAAGTCGCTTAACCCACAGGGAGTGGTCTTGGAACACCATATATTTT.

This chain uses TRBV7-9 with TRBJ1-1; no reliable D call. Germline V gene sequence: CDR1 SEHNR, CDR2 FQNEAQ (reference sequence). The ends were cut back, 6 bases at V and 0 bases at J, with 11 bases in the middle. The CDR3 length is 14 residues. In DNA, the CDR3 is TGTGCCAGCAGGGCGGGCACCCTGAACACTGAAGCTTTCTTT. This gives the protein CASRAGTLNTEAFF.

This chain joins TRBV27 and TRBJ1-5; D unclear. Trimming cost V 0 bases and J 2 bases, with 14 bases left between them. Germline values: CDR1 MNHEY, CDR2 SMNVEV (reference sequence). The CDR3 contains 17 residues. The CDR3 DNA reads TGTGCCAGCAGTTTATCGACATCAACGGTGGGCAATCAGCCCCAGCATTTT. It yields the protein CASSLSTSTVGNQPQHF.

This chain links TRBV5-1 with TRBJ2-3, with TRBD1 identical over 10 bases. The CDR3 runs to 14 residues. J gave up 8 bases and V 3 bases, and 6 bases lay outside the gene matches. Germline V CDR1 and CDR2: SGHRS, YFSETQ. Here the CDR3 reads CASSSGQGIGTQYF. The CDR3, as DNA: TGCGCCAGCAGCTCGGGACAGGGGATCGGTACGCAGTATTTT.

The rearrangement uses TRBV5-1 and TRBJ2-1, with a tentative D call TRBD2 (6 bases). In germline, CDR1 is SGHRS, CDR2 YFSETQ. V shed 0 bases and J shed 7 bases, with 17 bases lying between them. The CDR3 length is 16 residues. Here the CDR3 reads CASSLVGSDLNNEQFF. DNA for the CDR3: TGCGCCAGCAGCTTGGTCGGGAGTGATCTGAATAATGAGCAGTTCTTC. Variable domain in full (rest from reference TRBV5-1 and TRBJ2-1): KAGVTQTPRYLIKTRGQQVTLSCSPISGHRSVSWYQQTPGQGLQFLFEYFSETQRNKGNFPGRFSGRQFSNSRSEMNVSTLELGDSALYLCASSLVGSDLNNEQFFGPGTRLTVL.